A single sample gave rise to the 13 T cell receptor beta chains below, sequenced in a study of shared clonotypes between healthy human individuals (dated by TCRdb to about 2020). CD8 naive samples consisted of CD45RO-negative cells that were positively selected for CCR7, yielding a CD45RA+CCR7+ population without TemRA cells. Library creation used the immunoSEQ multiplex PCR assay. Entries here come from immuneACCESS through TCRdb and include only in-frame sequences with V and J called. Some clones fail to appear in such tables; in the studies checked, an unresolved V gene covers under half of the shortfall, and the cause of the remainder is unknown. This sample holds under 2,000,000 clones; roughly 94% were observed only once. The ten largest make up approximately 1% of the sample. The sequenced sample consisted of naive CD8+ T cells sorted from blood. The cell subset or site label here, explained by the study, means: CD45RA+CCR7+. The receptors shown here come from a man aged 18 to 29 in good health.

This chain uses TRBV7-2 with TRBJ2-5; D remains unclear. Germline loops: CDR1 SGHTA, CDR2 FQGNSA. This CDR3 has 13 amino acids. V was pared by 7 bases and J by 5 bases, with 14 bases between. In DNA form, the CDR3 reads TGTGCCAGCACCTCCCTTTTCATGGAGACCCAGTACTTC. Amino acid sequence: CASTSLFMETQYF.

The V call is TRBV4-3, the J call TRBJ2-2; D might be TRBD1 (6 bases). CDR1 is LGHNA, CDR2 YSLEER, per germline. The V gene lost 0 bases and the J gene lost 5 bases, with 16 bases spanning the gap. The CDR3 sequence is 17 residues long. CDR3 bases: TGCGCCAGCAGCCAAGATAGAGGCCAGGGGTGGACCGGGGAGCTGTTTTTT. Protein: CASSQDRGQGWTGELFF.

The CDR3 protein is CSVDDSTGNTIYF. CDR3 bases: TGCAGCGTTGACGACAGTACTGGAAACACCATATATTTT. V is TRBV29-1 and J is TRBJ1-3; weak D call: TRBD1 (5 bases). The V and J ends lost 3 bases and 2 bases respectively, with 8 bases between them. The germline V gene encodes CDR1 SQVTM and CDR2 ANQGSEA. The CDR3 is made up of 13 amino acids.

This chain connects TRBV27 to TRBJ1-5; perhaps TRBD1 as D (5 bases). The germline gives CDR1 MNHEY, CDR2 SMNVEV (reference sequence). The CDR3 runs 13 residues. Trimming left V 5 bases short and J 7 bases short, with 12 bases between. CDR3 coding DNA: TGTGCCAGCAGTCAAGGGGCAGGCCAGCCCCAGCATTTT. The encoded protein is CASSQGAGQPQHF.

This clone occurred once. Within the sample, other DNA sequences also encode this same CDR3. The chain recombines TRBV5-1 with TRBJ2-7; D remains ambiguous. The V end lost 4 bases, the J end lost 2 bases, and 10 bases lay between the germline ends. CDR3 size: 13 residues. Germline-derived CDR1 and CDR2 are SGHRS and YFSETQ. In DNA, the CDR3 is TGCGCCAGCAGCCCGGACGGAACCTACGAGCAGTACTTC. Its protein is CASSPDGTYEQYF.

The CDR3 spells CASSEARDSSYEQYF. CDR3 DNA sequence: TGTGCCAGCAGTGAAGCGAGGGACAGCTCCTACGAGCAGTACTTC. The chain joins TRBV6-1 to TRBJ2-7; 7 bases map to TRBD1. The junction had 2 bases not matched to a gene; V was cut back by 0 bases and J by 0 bases. Per the germline V gene, CDR1 is MNHNS and CDR2 is SASEGT. CDR3 length: 15 amino acids.

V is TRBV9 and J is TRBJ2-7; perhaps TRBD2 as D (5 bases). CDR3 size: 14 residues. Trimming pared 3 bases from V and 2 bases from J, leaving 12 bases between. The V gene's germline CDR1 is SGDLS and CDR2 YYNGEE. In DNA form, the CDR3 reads TGTGCCAGCAGCGAAGGGTCCGGGGCCTACGAGCAGTACTTC. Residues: CASSEGSGAYEQYF. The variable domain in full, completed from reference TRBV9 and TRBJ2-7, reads DSGVTQTPKHLITATGQRVTLRCSPRSGDLSVYWYQQSLDQGLQFLIQYYNGEERAKGNILERFSAQQFPDLHSELNLSSLELGDSALYFCASSEGSGAYEQYFGPGTRLTVT.

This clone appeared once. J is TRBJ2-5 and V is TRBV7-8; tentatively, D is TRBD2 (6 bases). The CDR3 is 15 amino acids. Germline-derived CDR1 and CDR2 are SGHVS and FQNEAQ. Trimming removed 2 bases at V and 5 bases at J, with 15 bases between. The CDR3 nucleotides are TGTGCCAGCAGCTTAAACGTCGGGAGCTTGGAGACCCAGTACTTC. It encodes CASSLNVGSLETQYF.

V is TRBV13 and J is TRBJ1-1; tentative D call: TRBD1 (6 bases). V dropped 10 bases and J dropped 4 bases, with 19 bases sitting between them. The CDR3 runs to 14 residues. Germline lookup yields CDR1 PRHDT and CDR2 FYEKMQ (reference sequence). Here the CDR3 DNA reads TGTGCCATCCTCTCCGGCCTAGGGGGCACTGAAGCTTTCTTT. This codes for CAILSGLGGTEAFF.

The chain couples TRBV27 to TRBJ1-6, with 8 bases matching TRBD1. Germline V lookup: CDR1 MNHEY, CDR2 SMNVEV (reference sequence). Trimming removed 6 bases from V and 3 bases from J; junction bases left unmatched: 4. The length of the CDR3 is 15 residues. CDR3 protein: CASSLDRVYNSPLHF. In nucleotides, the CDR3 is TGTGCCAGCAGCTTGGACAGGGTCTATAATTCACCCCTCCACTTT.

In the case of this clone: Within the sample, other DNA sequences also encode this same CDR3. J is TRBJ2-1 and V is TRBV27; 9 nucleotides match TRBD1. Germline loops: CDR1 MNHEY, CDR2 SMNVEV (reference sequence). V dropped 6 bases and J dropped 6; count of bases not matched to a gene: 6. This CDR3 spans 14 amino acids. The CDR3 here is CASSPGQGFNEQFF. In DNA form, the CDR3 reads TGTGCCAGCAGCCCGGGACAGGGTTTCAATGAGCAGTTCTTC.

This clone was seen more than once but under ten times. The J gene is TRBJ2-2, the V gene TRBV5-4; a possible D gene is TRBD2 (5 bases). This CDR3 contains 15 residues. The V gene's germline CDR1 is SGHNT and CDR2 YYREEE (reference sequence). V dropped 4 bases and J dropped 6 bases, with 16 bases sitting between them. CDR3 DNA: TGTGCCAGCAGCCCCCTAGGGAGTATCGCCGGGGAGCTGTTTTTT. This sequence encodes CASSPLGSIAGELFF.

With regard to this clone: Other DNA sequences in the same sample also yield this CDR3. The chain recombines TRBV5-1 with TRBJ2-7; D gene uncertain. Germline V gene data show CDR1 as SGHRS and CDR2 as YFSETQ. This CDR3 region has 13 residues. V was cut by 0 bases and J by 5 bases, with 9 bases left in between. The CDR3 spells CASSLAGFNEQYF. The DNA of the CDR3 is TGCGCCAGCAGCTTGGCGGGCTTCAACGAGCAGTACTTC.